This TCR beta chain was identified during a study of T cells in Graves' hyperthyroidism and ophthalmopathy. Findings of the study overall: Appearing also in blood were most of the thyroid clonotypes expanded above 0.001.

TCR beta CDR3 regions were amplified from RNA. When the TCR CDR3 underwent first-round RT-PCR, the HTBI primer set was used. From the multiplex PCR reads, TCRdb called clonotypes with MiXCR, one entry per CDR3 protein. The sample includes 300,000 to 400,000 distinct CDR3 sequences, 15% to 20% of them seen just once. J lost 1 base, V lost 1 base, and 2 bases had no gene match. The CDR3 has 14 amino acids. CDR1 is DFQATT, CDR2 SNEGSKA, per germline (reference sequence). This clonotype was detected only a few times. The antigen is undetermined. The material sequenced was blood. V is TRBV20-1 and J is TRBJ2-7; 9 nucleotides line up with TRBD2. The origin of this receptor is a woman between 50 and 59 years old with Graves' hyperthyroidism. CDR3 DNA: TGCAGTGCTAGAGGGACTAGCGTTTCCTACGAGCAGTACTTC. Protein sequence: CSARGTSVSYEQYF.